Following are 27 T cell receptor beta chains from one sample sequenced in a study of T cell repertoires and HLA-DP antigens. Method: immunoSEQ multiplex PCR; TCRdb's copy keeps in-frame clones and lacks some. This sample carries approximately 73,000 clones, just under 80% of them seen once, and the ten largest clones take approximately 1.4%. No antigen has been assigned to these receptors. The material sequenced was CD4+ T cells from PBMCs. All receptors come from a man aged 55 to 70 in good health and CMV-seronegative.

The V and J genes are TRBV19 and TRBJ1-5; 7 bases align to TRBD1. CDR1 is LNHDA and CDR2 is SQIVND in the germline V gene (reference sequence). The CDR3 has 16 residues. With 7 bases clipped from V and 0 bases from J, the junction kept 9 bases outside the gene matches. The CDR3: CASTQRGQYSNQPQHF. The CDR3 DNA follows: TGTGCCAGTACTCAAAGGGGACAGTATAGCAATCAGCCCCAGCATTTT.

This rearrangement joins TRBV9 to TRBJ2-3, with TRBD2 matching over 10 bases. The V and J ends lost 2 bases and 6 bases, in that order; junction bases with no gene match: 9. CDR1 and CDR2 from the germline V gene are SGDLS and YYNGEE. There are 16 residues in the CDR3. CDR3 nucleotide sequence: TGTGCCAGCAGCGTGACTAGCGGGTCTGGTTGGGATACGCAGTATTTT. Its translation is CASSVTSGSGWDTQYF.

This chain joins TRBV25-1 and TRBJ1-1, with D tentatively TRBD1 (5 bases). Trimming took off 3 bases at V and 3 bases at J, with 14 bases between the two ends. CDR1 MGHDK and CDR2 SYGVNS come from the germline V gene. The CDR3 spans 15 residues. The CDR3 is CASSDSTGGDTEAFF. CDR3 sequence (DNA): TGTGCCAGCAGTGACTCCACAGGAGGGGACACTGAAGCTTTCTTT.

The chain carries TRBV7-3 and TRBJ2-5; D not certain. V lost 4 bases to trimming and J lost 0 bases, with 6 bases between them. This CDR3 has 13 residues. Germline assignment: CDR1 SGHTA and CDR2 FQGTGA. Here the CDR3 reads CASSSRDQETQYF. CDR3 nucleotide sequence: TGTGCCAGCAGCTCTCGGGACCAAGAGACCCAGTACTTC.

The genes are TRBV4-2 and TRBJ2-2, with a possible D match to TRBD1 (5 bases). CDR1 is LGHNA, CDR2 YNFKEQ, per germline. The V and J ends lost 1 base and 6 bases respectively, with 9 bases between them. The CDR3 runs 14 residues. The CDR3 region is CASSQARTSGELFF. The CDR3 coding sequence is TGTGCCAGCAGCCAAGCGAGGACATCCGGGGAGCTGTTTTTT.

The rearrangement uses TRBV2 and TRBJ1-4; the D is unclear. V was clipped by 7 bases and J by 4 bases, with 13 bases between them. The germline V gene has CDR1 SNHLY and CDR2 FYNNEI. The CDR3 runs 14 residues. In nucleotides, the CDR3 is TGTGCCAGCAAGGGTTGGGGAAATAATGAAAAACTGTTTTTT. Its protein is CASKGWGNNEKLFF.

This clone has a handful of counts. The chain couples TRBV13 to TRBJ2-2; 9 bases are a match to TRBD2. The CDR3 contains 22 residues. From germline, CDR1 is PRHDT and CDR2 FYEKMQ (reference sequence). The trim removed 5 bases at V and 3 bases at J, leaving 25 bases unmatched. The CDR3 loop is CASSPRYVQRGAGESDTGELFF. The DNA for the CDR3 is TGTGCCAGCAGCCCCAGATACGTGCAGCGGGGGGCAGGGGAATCGGACACCGGGGAGCTGTTTTTT.

This clone showed up just once. The chain combines TRBV2 with TRBJ1-1; 7 nucleotides agree with TRBD1. CDR1 and CDR2 from the germline V gene are SNHLY and FYNNEI. Losses at the gene ends were 7 bases for V and 4 bases for J; bases not matched to a gene: 9. The CDR3 extends over 14 amino acids. The chain's CDR3 is CASNREGAFTEAFF. The CDR3 DNA reads TGTGCCAGCAATCGCGAGGGGGCATTCACTGAAGCTTTCTTT.

The chain links TRBV19 to TRBJ1-6; D remains ambiguous. The CDR3 has 15 residues. V gave up 7 bases and J gave up 0 bases, with 10 bases separating them. Germline V lookup: CDR1 LNHDA, CDR2 SQIVND (reference sequence). The CDR3 DNA reads as TGTGCCAGTACCTCCGAGGGCTCCTATAATTCACCCCTCCACTTT. Translation: CASTSEGSYNSPLHF.

CDR3 bases: TGTGCCAGCAGTGAAGTGGGCGCGGGACAGGGTTTTGGCTACACCTTC. Translating gives CASSEVGAGQGFGYTF. The chain is built from TRBV6-1 and TRBJ1-2, with 9 bases lining up with TRBD1. Germline V lookup: CDR1 MNHNS, CDR2 SASEGT. The CDR3 totals 16 residues. Trimming at V came to 1 base and at J to 7 bases, leaving 10 bases not matched to a gene.

This clone was observed a few times. The chain is built from TRBV11-2 and TRBJ2-3; 9 bases line up with TRBD2. The CDR3 loop spans 15 amino acids. The germline V gene encodes CDR1 SGHAT and CDR2 FQNNGV. The junction had 8 bases not matched to a gene; V was cut back by 8 bases and J by 2 bases. This CDR3 is CASRPIAGVTDTQYF. The CDR3 DNA follows: TGTGCCAGCCGCCCAATAGCGGGGGTCACAGATACGCAGTATTTT.

V usage is TRBV7-2 and J usage is TRBJ1-2; TRBD1 aligns across 10 bases. J lost 0 bases, V lost 4 bases, and 2 bases had no gene match. The CDR3 covers 15 residues. Germline loops: CDR1 SGHTA, CDR2 FQGNSA. CDR3 loop: CASSSTGGPNYGYTF. Written as DNA, the CDR3 is TGTGCCAGCAGCTCGACAGGGGGCCCTAACTATGGCTACACCTTC. Together with reference TRBV7-2 and TRBJ1-2, the CDR3 gives the full variable domain: GAGVSQSPSNKVTEKGKDVELRCDPISGHTALYWYRQSLGQGLEFLIYFQGNSAPDKSGLPSDRFSAERTGGSVSTLTIQRTQQEDSAVYLCASSSTGGPNYGYTFGSGTRLTVV.

V is TRBV18 and J is TRBJ2-5; 10 nucleotides agree with TRBD2. Germline V CDR1 and CDR2: KGHSH, LQKENI. V shed 6 bases, J shed 4 bases, and the junction held 8 bases outside the gene matches. This CDR3 spans 15 amino acids. CDR3 in amino acids: CASSRSGGARETQYF. The CDR3 coding sequence is TGTGCCAGCTCCCGGAGCGGGGGGGCCCGAGAGACCCAGTACTTC.

This clone was observed once. The DNA for the CDR3 is TGTGCCAGCAGCCTGAGGACAGGGACCTACGAGCAGTACTTC. Protein: CASSLRTGTYEQYF. This chain uses TRBV5-4 with TRBJ2-7; 8 bases line up with TRBD1. Germline CDR1 SGHNT, CDR2 YYREEE (reference sequence). The trim removed 4 bases at V and 2 bases at J, leaving 5 bases unmatched. The CDR3 loop spans 14 amino acids.

The rearrangement links TRBV9 to TRBJ2-7, with 10 bases that match TRBD2. The CDR3 is made up of 17 amino acids. Per germline, CDR1 SGDLS and CDR2 YYNGEE. Unmatched junction bases numbered 14, after V lost 4 bases and J lost 4 bases. CDR3 loop: CASSPTQGAGGRYEQYF. CDR3 nucleotide sequence: TGTGCCAGCAGCCCCACACAAGGAGCGGGGGGGCGATACGAGCAGTACTTC.

The chain recombines TRBV7-6 with TRBJ2-5; 8 bases match TRBD2. This CDR3 is built from 14 residues. Germline values: CDR1 SGHVS, CDR2 FNYEAQ. V gave up 3 bases and J gave up 2 bases; unmatched junction bases: 2. Here the CDR3 DNA reads TGTGCCAGCAGCTTTGGCGGGGGGCAAGAGACCCAGTACTTC. It is translated as CASSFGGGQETQYF.

The CDR3 sequence: CATALRGSNQPQHF. The CDR3 DNA follows: TGTGCCACAGCCCTCCGGGGGAGCAATCAGCCCCAGCATTTT. This sequence joins TRBV19 and TRBJ1-5; D might be TRBD1 (5 bases). The V end lost 10 bases, the J end lost 1 base, and 14 bases lay between the germline ends. The CDR3 sequence is 14 residues long. Germline loops: CDR1 LNHDA, CDR2 SQIVND (reference sequence).

The V call is TRBV11-2, the J call TRBJ2-7, with D unclear. CDR3 length: 13 residues. With 3 bases removed from V and 6 bases from J, the gap between germline ends came to 12 bases. Germline assignment: CDR1 SGHAT and CDR2 FQNNGV. Here the CDR3 reads CASSLSGWVEQYF. The CDR3 DNA sequence: TGTGCCAGCAGCTTGTCGGGCTGGGTCGAGCAGTACTTC. Filled out from reference TRBV11-2 and TRBJ2-7, the complete variable domain reads EAGVAQSPRYKIIEKRQSVAFWCNPISGHATLYWYQQILGQGPKLLIQFQNNGVVDDSQLPKDRFSAERLKGVDSTLKIQPAKLEDSAVYLCASSLSGWVEQYFGPGTRLTVT.

V gene TRBV19 combines with J gene TRBJ1-5; TRBD1 matches 8 bases. The CDR3 has 14 residues. Germline-derived CDR1 and CDR2 are LNHDA and SQIVND (reference sequence). V was pared by 5 bases and J by 4 bases, with 4 bases of the junction left unmatched. The chain's CDR3 is CASSWDRRNQPQHF. In DNA, the CDR3 is TGTGCCAGTAGTTGGGACAGGCGGAATCAGCCCCAGCATTTT.

The J gene is TRBJ2-3, the V gene TRBV7-3; D is ambiguous. V was shortened by 1 base and J by 6 bases, with 5 bases between the two germline ends. CDR1 and CDR2 from the germline V gene are SGHTA and FQGTGA. The CDR3 totals 12 residues. CDR3 sequence: CASSLKRDTQYF. Written as DNA, the CDR3 is TGTGCCAGCAGCTTAAAAAGGGATACGCAGTATTTT.

The chain combines TRBV18 with TRBJ2-4; possible D gene TRBD1, 6 bases. Germline V gene lookup returns CDR1 KGHSH and CDR2 LQKENI. The CDR3 loop spans 15 amino acids. The V end lost 0 bases, the J end lost 3 bases, and 9 bases lay between the germline ends. As DNA, the CDR3 is TGTGCCAGCTCACCACCACAAGGGGGCAAAAACATTCAGTACTTC. Its translation: CASSPPQGGKNIQYF.

The V and J genes are TRBV28 and TRBJ2-7; D is unresolved. Per germline, CDR1 MDHEN and CDR2 SYDVKM. This CDR3 is 14 amino acids long. Trimming stripped 6 bases from V and 2 bases from J, with 14 bases between. As DNA, the CDR3 is TGTGCCAGCAGGTCGACGGGCGCCACCTACGAGCAGTACTTC. It translates to CASRSTGATYEQYF.

The chain recombines TRBV4-1 with TRBJ2-5; D perhaps matches TRBD2 (5 bases). V was shortened by 0 bases and J by 13 bases, with 18 bases between the two germline ends. This CDR3 spans 14 amino acids. CDR1 is MGHRA and CDR2 is YSYEKL in the germline V gene. CDR3 sequence (DNA): TGCGCCAGCAGCCAAGATCCGAGGACGGGGTCAAGGTACTTC. Protein product: CASSQDPRTGSRYF.

This clone was observed a single time. The chain combines TRBV7-2 with TRBJ1-2, with 9 bases lining up with TRBD1. Losses at the gene ends were 2 bases for V and 9 bases for J; bases not matched to a gene: 16. Germline assignment: CDR1 SGHTA and CDR2 FQGNSA. There are 17 residues in the CDR3. In DNA form, the CDR3 reads TGTGCCAGCAGCTTATATCTGCGTGACAGGGGGGGGATGAGCTACACCTTC. This encodes CASSLYLRDRGGMSYTF.

The chain combines TRBV5-1 with TRBJ2-2; 7 bases agree with TRBD1. The trim removed 5 bases at V and 1 base at J, leaving 2 bases unmatched. CDR3 length: 14 amino acids. Germline lookup yields CDR1 SGHRS and CDR2 YFSETQ. As DNA, the CDR3 is TGCGCCAGCAGTCCAGGGGGGAACACCGGGGAGCTGTTTTTT. This sequence encodes CASSPGGNTGELFF.

A note on this clone: This specimen includes other DNA sequences encoding the same CDR3. The chain carries TRBV7-6 and TRBJ2-2; 11 bases align to TRBD1. The CDR3 totals 16 residues. CDR1 SGHVS and CDR2 FNYEAQ come from the germline V gene. Trimming at V came to 5 bases and at J to 6 bases, leaving 8 bases not matched to a gene. CDR3 loop: CASSQTPGQGAGELFF. The CDR3 nucleotides are TGTGCCAGCAGCCAGACCCCGGGACAGGGGGCCGGGGAGCTGTTTTTT. Full variable domain (rest looked up from reference TRBV7-6 and TRBJ2-2): GAGVSQSPRYKVTKRGQDVALRCDPISGHVSLYWYRQALGQGPEFLTYFNYEAQQDKSGLPNDRFSAERPEGSISTLTIQRTEQRDSAMYRCASSQTPGQGAGELFFGEGSRLTVL.

The chain is built from TRBV29-1 and TRBJ2-1, with 8 bases identical to TRBD2. CDR1 and CDR2 from the germline V gene are SQVTM and ANQGSEA. V lost 8 bases and J lost 1; bases outside the gene matches: 7. The CDR3 spans 14 residues. CDR3 sequence reads: CSFAGGLSYNEQFF. The CDR3 bases are TGCAGCTTCGCGGGGGGCCTTTCCTACAATGAGCAGTTCTTC.